The rows below give T cell receptor beta chains drawn from one sample of a study of technical replicates of blood from four donors. Produced via immunoSEQ multiplex PCR; TCRdb's table is partial and in-frame only. The sample records some 93,000 clones, 95% being singletons. The source material was T cells isolated from PBMCs. These receptors all come from a human donor in good health. Each CDR3 is given with its conserved first and last residue. D genes are given only for firm matches. Expanded clones are given a class, and other clones once, few, many or no size at all.

d_call: TRBD1
v_call: TRBV19
clone_size: many
j_call: TRBJ2-2
cdr3_aa: CASSIGRGGLNTGELFF
cdr3_nt: TGTGCCAGTAGTATTGGGCGAGGGGGCTTGAACACCGGGGAGCTGTTTTTT

d_call: TRBD2
v_call: TRBV5-1
clone_size: NA
j_call: TRBJ2-1
cdr3_aa: CASSFIPGASGYSSYNEQFF
cdr3_nt: TGCGCCAGCAGCTTTATCCCTGGTGCTAGCGGTTACAGCTCCTACAATGAGCAGTTCTTC

d_call: NA
v_call: TRBV30
clone_size: NA
j_call: TRBJ2-2
cdr3_aa: CAWGMGPVGELFF
cdr3_nt: TGTGCCTGGGGAATGGGGCCCGTAGGGGAGCTGTTTTTT

d_call: NA
v_call: TRBV28
clone_size: NA
j_call: TRBJ1-1
cdr3_aa: CASSPPGNTEAFF
cdr3_nt: TGTGCCAGCAGTCCCCCAGGGAACACTGAAGCTTTCTTT

d_call: NA
v_call: TRBV21-1
clone_size: once
j_call: TRBJ2-6
cdr3_aa: CASSTEFTGTGANVLTF
cdr3_nt: TGTGCCAGCAGCACCGAATTCACAGGGACTGGGGCCAACGTCCTGACTTTC

d_call: TRBD1
v_call: TRBV7-3
clone_size: NA
j_call: TRBJ1-1
cdr3_aa: CASSLSGQDNTEAFF
cdr3_nt: TGTGCCAGCAGCTTATCGGGACAGGATAACACTGAAGCTTTCTTT

d_call: NA
v_call: TRBV6-5
clone_size: NA
j_call: TRBJ2-1
cdr3_aa: CASSPRDTYNEQFF
cdr3_nt: TGTGCCAGCAGTCCACGGGATACCTACAATGAGCAGTTCTTC

d_call: TRBD2
v_call: TRBV25-1
clone_size: NA
j_call: TRBJ2-3
cdr3_aa: CASSRILAGGPDTQYF
cdr3_nt: TGTGCCAGCAGCCGAATTCTAGCGGGAGGGCCAGATACGCAGTATTTT

d_call: NA
v_call: TRBV19
clone_size: NA
j_call: TRBJ1-1
cdr3_aa: CASSIQGYTEAFF
cdr3_nt: TGTGCCAGTAGTATCCAGGGGTACACTGAAGCTTTCTTT

d_call: NA
v_call: TRBV19
clone_size: NA
j_call: TRBJ2-5
cdr3_aa: CASSRAGLETQYF
cdr3_nt: TGTGCCAGTAGTCGGGCAGGGTTAGAGACCCAGTACTTC

d_call: NA
v_call: TRBV18
clone_size: once
j_call: TRBJ2-5
cdr3_aa: CASSPRQGQETQYF
cdr3_nt: TGTGCCAGCTCACCACGCCAGGGTCAAGAGACCCAGTACTTC

d_call: NA
v_call: TRBV28
clone_size: NA
j_call: TRBJ2-7
cdr3_aa: CASSPASGSGFHYEQYF
cdr3_nt: TGTGCCAGCAGTCCGGCGAGCGGCAGCGGTTTCCACTACGAGCAGTACTTC

d_call: NA
v_call: TRBV6-1
clone_size: NA
j_call: TRBJ1-2
cdr3_aa: CASSLRGEDGYTF
cdr3_nt: TGTGCCAGCAGCCTACGGGGGGAGGACGGCTACACCTTC

d_call: TRBD2
v_call: TRBV29-1
clone_size: NA
j_call: TRBJ2-1
cdr3_aa: CSVERGGSSYNEQFF
cdr3_nt: TGCAGCGTTGAACGGGGGGGGAGCTCCTACAATGAGCAGTTCTTC

d_call: TRBD2
v_call: TRBV6-5
clone_size: NA
j_call: TRBJ2-1
cdr3_aa: CASRPGLAAYDEQFF
cdr3_nt: TGTGCCAGTAGACCGGGACTAGCGGCTTATGATGAGCAGTTCTTC

d_call: TRBD1
v_call: TRBV7-8
clone_size: NA
j_call: TRBJ1-1
cdr3_aa: CASSLGTGGNTEAFF
cdr3_nt: TGTGCCAGCAGCCTAGGGACAGGAGGGAACACTGAAGCTTTCTTT

d_call: NA
v_call: TRBV19
clone_size: NA
j_call: TRBJ1-5
cdr3_aa: CASSIAGGRSTSSNQPQHF
cdr3_nt: TGTGCCAGTAGTATAGCGGGAGGCAGGTCAACTTCTAGCAATCAGCCCCAGCATTTT

d_call: TRBD2
v_call: TRBV4-1
clone_size: once
j_call: TRBJ2-3
cdr3_aa: CASSRGLAGVPTDTQYF
cdr3_nt: TGCGCCAGCAGCCGCGGACTAGCGGGGGTCCCCACAGATACGCAGTATTTT

d_call: NA
v_call: TRBV2
clone_size: NA
j_call: TRBJ2-1
cdr3_aa: CASTKTGNEQFF
cdr3_nt: TGTGCCAGCACAAAGACAGGCAATGAGCAGTTCTTC

d_call: NA
v_call: TRBV30
clone_size: NA
j_call: TRBJ1-1
cdr3_aa: CAWAVGWNTEAFF
cdr3_nt: TGTGCCTGGGCGGTCGGGTGGAACACTGAAGCTTTCTTT

d_call: TRBD2
v_call: TRBV4-1
clone_size: NA
j_call: TRBJ2-1
cdr3_aa: CASSPIGLAGGPSSYNEQFF
cdr3_nt: TGCGCCAGCAGCCCCATTGGACTAGCGGGGGGGCCGAGCTCCTACAATGAGCAGTTCTTC

d_call: TRBD1
v_call: TRBV7-9
clone_size: NA
j_call: TRBJ1-2
cdr3_aa: CASSLGPGTDGYTF
cdr3_nt: TGTGCCAGCAGCTTAGGCCCCGGGACAGATGGCTACACCTTC

d_call: TRBD1
v_call: TRBV2
clone_size: NA
j_call: TRBJ1-1
cdr3_aa: CASTRGDRGGSEAFF
cdr3_nt: TGTGCCAGCACCAGGGGGGACAGGGGCGGCTCTGAAGCTTTCTTT

d_call: NA
v_call: TRBV29-1
clone_size: NA
j_call: TRBJ1-2
cdr3_aa: CSVGTGQGHGYTF
cdr3_nt: TGCAGCGTTGGTACAGGGCAAGGTCATGGCTACACCTTC

d_call: TRBD1
v_call: TRBV7-2
clone_size: NA
j_call: TRBJ2-2
cdr3_aa: CASSSRTGNTGELFF
cdr3_nt: TGTGCCAGCAGCTCCCGGACAGGGAACACCGGGGAGCTGTTTTTT

d_call: TRBD1
v_call: TRBV5-1
clone_size: NA
j_call: TRBJ2-2
cdr3_aa: CASSFGIGGSYTGELFF
cdr3_nt: TGCGCCAGCAGCTTCGGGATAGGGGGCTCTTACACCGGGGAGCTGTTTTTT

d_call: NA
v_call: TRBV5-4
clone_size: once
j_call: TRBJ1-4
cdr3_aa: CASSVRDTRELFF
cdr3_nt: TGTGCCAGCAGCGTACGAGACACTCGAGAACTGTTTTTT

d_call: NA
v_call: TRBV18
clone_size: NA
j_call: TRBJ2-1
cdr3_aa: CASSPLQGLNNEQFF
cdr3_nt: TGTGCCAGCTCACCACTACAGGGCCTAAACAATGAGCAGTTCTTC